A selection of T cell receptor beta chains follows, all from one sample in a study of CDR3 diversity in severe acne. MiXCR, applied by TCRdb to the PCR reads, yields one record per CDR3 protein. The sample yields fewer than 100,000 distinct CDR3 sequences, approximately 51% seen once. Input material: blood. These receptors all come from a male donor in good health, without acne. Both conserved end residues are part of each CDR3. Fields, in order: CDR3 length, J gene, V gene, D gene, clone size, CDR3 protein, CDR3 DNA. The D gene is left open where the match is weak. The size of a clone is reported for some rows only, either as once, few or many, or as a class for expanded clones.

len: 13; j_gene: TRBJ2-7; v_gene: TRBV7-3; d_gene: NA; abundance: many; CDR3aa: CASSPPDSYEQYF; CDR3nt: TGTGCCAGCAGCCCACCGGACAGCTACGAGCAGTACTTC
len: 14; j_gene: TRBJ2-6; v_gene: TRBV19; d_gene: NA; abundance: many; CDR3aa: CASSISSGANVLTF; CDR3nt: TGTGCCAGTAGTATTTCCTCTGGGGCCAACGTCCTGACTTTC
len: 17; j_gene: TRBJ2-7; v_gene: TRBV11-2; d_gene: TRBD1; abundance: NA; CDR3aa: CASSSRRDRIAIYEQYF; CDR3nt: TGTGCCAGCAGCTCCCGGAGGGACAGGATAGCCATCTACGAGCAGTACTTC
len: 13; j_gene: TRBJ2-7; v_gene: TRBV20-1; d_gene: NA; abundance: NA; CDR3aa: CSAKGLGSYEQYF; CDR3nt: TGCAGTGCCAAGGGGCTGGGCTCCTACGAGCAGTACTTC
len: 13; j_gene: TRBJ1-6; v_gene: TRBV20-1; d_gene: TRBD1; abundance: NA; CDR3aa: CSASGQANSPLHF; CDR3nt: TGCAGTGCCAGCGGACAGGCCAATTCACCCCTCCACTTT
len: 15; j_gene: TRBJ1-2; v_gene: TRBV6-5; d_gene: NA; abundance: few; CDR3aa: CASTTTTGAGGGYTF; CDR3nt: TGTGCCAGCACCACCACCACCGGGGCCGGAGGCGGCTACACCTTC
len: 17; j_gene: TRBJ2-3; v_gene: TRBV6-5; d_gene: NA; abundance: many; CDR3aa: CASSYSKGGGSTDTQYF; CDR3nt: TGTGCCAGCAGTTACTCGAAGGGGGGGGGAAGCACAGATACGCAGTATTTT
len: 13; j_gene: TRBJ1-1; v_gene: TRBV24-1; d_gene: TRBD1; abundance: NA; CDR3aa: CATRRTGGTEAFF; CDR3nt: TGTGCCACCAGGCGGACAGGGGGCACTGAAGCTTTCTTT
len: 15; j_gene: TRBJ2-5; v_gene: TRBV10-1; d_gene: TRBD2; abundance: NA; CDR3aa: CASSDGLAGDETQYF; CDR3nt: TGCGCCAGCAGTGACGGACTAGCGGGAGATGAGACCCAGTACTTC
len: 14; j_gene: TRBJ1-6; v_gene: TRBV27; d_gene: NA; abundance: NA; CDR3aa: CASSLQGRNSPLHF; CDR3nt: TGTGCCAGCAGTTTACAGGGGCGTAATTCACCCCTCCACTTT
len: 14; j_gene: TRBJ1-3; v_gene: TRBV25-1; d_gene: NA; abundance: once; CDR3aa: CASSLVTLGNTIYF; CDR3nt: TGTGCCAGCAGTTTGGTGACGCTTGGAAACACCATATATTTT
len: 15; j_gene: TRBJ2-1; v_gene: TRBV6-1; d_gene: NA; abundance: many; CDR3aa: CASSHGGTYGDEQFF; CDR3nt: TGTGCCAGCTCCCATGGAGGAACTTACGGGGATGAGCAGTTCTTC
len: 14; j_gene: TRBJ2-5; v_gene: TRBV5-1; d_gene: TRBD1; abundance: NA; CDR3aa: CASSQGTGQETQYF; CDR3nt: TGCGCCAGCAGCCAAGGGACAGGCCAAGAGACCCAGTACTTC
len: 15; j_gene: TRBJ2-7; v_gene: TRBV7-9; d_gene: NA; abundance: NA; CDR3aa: CASSVGPGERYEQYF; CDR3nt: TGTGCCAGCAGCGTAGGTCCAGGAGAAAGGTACGAGCAGTACTTC
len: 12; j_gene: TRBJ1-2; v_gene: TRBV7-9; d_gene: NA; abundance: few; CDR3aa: CASSLDSYGYTF; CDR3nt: TGTGCCAGCAGCTTAGACAGCTATGGCTACACCTTC
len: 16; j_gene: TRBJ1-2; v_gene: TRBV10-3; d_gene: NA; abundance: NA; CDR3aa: CAISESTGPTNYGYTF; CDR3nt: TGTGCCATCAGTGAGTCCACAGGTCCAACTAACTATGGCTACACCTTC
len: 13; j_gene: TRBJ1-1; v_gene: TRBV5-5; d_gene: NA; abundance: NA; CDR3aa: CASSFEQSTEAFF; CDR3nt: TGTGCCAGCAGCTTTGAACAGAGCACTGAAGCTTTCTTT
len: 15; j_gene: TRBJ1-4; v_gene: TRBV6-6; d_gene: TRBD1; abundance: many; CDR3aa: CASSPGQATNEKLFF; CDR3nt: TGTGCCAGCAGTCCCGGACAGGCAACTAATGAAAAACTGTTTTTT
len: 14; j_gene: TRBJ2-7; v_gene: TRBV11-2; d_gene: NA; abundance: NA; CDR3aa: CASRPGHSSYEQYF; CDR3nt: TGTGCCAGCCGCCCCGGGCACAGCTCCTACGAGCAGTACTTC
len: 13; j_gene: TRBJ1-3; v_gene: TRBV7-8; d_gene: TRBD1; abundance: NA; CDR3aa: CASSGGQGNTIYF; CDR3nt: TGTGCCAGCAGCGGGGGACAGGGAAACACCATATATTTT
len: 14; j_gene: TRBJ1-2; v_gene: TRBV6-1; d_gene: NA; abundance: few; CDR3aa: CASSGLTDSYGYTF; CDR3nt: TGTGCCAGCAGTGGGTTAACGGACAGCTATGGCTACACCTTC
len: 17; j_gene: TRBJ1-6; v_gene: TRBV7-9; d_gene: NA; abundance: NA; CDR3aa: CASSLARGGRDNSPLHF; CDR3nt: TGTGCCAGCAGCTTAGCGCGGGGTGGTCGGGATAATTCACCCCTCCACTTT
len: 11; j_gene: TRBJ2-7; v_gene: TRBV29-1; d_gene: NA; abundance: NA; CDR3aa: CSVGGGYEQYF; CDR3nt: TGCAGCGTGGGGGGCGGGTACGAGCAGTACTTC